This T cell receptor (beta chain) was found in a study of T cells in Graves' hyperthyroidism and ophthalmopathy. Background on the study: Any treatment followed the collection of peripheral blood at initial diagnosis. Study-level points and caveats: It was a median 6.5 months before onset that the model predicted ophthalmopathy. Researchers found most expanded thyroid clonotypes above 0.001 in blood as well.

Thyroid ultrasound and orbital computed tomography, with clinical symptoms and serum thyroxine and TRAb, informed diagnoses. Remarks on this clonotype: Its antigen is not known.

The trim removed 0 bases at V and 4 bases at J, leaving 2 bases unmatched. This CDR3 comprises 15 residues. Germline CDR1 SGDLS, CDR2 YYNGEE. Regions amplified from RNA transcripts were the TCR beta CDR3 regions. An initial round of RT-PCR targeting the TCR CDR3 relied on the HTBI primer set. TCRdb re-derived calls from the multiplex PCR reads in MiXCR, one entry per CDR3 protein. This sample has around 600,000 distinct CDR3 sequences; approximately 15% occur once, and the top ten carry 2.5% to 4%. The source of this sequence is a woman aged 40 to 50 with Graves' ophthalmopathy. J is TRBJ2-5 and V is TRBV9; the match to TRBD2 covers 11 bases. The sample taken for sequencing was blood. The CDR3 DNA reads TGTGCCAGCAGCGTAGATACTAGCGGGAGAGAGACCCAGTACTTC. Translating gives CASSVDTSGRETQYF.